The entry below gives a single TCR beta chain sequence along with its context. This clonotype was recorded many times. No antigen is known for it. Qualities for individual bases were not recorded, and no much larger clone is one base off. CDR3 length: 15 amino acids, cysteine to phenylalanine. This entry keeps only the CDR3 DNA: 45 bases, framed from base 1. Trimming takes 7 bases from V and 0 bases from J, and the germline ends sit 15 bases apart. The germline V gene specifies SGHTA as CDR1 and FQGNSA as CDR2. The data were obtained in a study of T cell repertoires in cytomegalovirus infection (dated by TCRdb to the late 2010s). General notes on the study: Donor HLA type was relevant to the analysis, because carriage of CMV infection together with the matching HLA type was indicated by public TCR beta signatures.

What the research found in general, with its limitations: The ex vivo response was dominated by HLA-C-restricted CMV-specific TCR beta clonotypes, which also provided the single most frequent clonotype in two of eight donors. In both this cohort and an independent cohort of more than 350 donors, the cumulative frequency of public TCR beta family members distinguished carriers of CMV infection plus the relevant HLA type.

Data came from an Illumina HiSeq 1500. TCRdb passed the public sequencing reads through fastp at Q25 and MiXCR, retaining productive beta sequences. Records with the same CDR3 protein are collapsed into one entry carrying the most frequent genes and DNA. Within this sample are some 400,000 distinct CDR3 sequences, with about a sixth of them counted one time only. The ten biggest clones cover roughly 9% of the sample. This TCR came from a human donor in good health (CMV status not recorded). Some clones in this sample may be carry-over from other donors' samples. The sequencing input was PBMCs. Recombination joined TRBV7-2 with TRBJ1-1; the D gene is perhaps TRBD1, on 5 matching bases. The nucleotides read TGTGCCAGCACCCCGACAGTTAACTTGAACACTGAAGCTTTCTTT. Its protein product is CASTPTVNLNTEAFF.